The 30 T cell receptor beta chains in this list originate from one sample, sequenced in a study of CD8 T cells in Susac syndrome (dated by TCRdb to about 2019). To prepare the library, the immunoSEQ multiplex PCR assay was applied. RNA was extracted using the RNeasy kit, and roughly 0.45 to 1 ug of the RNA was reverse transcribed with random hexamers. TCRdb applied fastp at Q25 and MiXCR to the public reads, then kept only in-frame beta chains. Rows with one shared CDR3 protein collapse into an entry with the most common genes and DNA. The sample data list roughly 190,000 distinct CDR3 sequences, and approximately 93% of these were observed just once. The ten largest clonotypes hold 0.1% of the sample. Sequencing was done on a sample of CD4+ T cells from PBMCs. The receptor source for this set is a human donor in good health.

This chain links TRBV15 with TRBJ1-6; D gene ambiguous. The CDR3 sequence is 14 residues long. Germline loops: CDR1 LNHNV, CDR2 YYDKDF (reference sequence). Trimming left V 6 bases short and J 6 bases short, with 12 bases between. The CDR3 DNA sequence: TGTGCCACCAGGGTACAAGCAGTTAATTCACCCCTCCACTTT. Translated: CATRVQAVNSPLHF.

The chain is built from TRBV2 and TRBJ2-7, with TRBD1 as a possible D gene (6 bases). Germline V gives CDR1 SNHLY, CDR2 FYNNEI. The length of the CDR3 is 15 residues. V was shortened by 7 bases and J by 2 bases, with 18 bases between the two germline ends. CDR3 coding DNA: TGTGCCAGCACTGGGACACCCCCTGAAACCTACGAGCAGTACTTC. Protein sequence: CASTGTPPETYEQYF.

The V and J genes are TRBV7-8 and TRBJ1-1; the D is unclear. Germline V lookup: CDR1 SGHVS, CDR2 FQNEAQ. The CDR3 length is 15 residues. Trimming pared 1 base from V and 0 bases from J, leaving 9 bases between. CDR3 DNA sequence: TGTGCCAGCAGCTTAGGTGTCAGCTTGAACACTGAAGCTTTCTTT. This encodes CASSLGVSLNTEAFF. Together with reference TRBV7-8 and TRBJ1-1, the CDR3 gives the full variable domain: GAGVSQSPRYKVAKRGQDVALRCDPISGHVSLFWYQQALGQGPEFLTYFQNEAQLDKSGLPSDRFFAERPEGSVSTLKIQRTQQEDSAVYLCASSLGVSLNTEAFFGQGTRLTVV.

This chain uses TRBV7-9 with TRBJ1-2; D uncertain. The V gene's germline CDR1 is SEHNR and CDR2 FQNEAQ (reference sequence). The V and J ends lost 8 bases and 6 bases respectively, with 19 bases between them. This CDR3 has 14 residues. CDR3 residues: CASFLDNGWDGYTF. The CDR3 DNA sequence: TGTGCCAGCTTCTTAGATAACGGTTGGGATGGCTACACCTTC.

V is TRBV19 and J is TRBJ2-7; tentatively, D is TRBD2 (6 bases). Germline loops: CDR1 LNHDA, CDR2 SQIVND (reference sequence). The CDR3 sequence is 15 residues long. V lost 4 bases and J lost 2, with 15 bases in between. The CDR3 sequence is CASSKGGVRTYEQYF. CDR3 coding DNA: TGTGCCAGTAGTAAAGGAGGGGTGAGGACCTACGAGCAGTACTTC.

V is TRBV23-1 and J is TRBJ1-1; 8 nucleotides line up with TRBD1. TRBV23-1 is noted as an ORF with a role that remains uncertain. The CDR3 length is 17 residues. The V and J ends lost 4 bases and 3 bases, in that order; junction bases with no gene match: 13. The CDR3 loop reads CASSRPTGEWGDTEAFF. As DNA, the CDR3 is TGCGCCAGCAGTCGCCCGACAGGGGAATGGGGGGACACTGAAGCTTTCTTT.

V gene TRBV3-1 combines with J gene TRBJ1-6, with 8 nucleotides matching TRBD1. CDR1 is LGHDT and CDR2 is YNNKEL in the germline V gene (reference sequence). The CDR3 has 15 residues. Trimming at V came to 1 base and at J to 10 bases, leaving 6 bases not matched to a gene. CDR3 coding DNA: TGTGCCAGCAGCCAAGCCGGGACAGGACCCTCACCCCTCCACTTT. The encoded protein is CASSQAGTGPSPLHF.

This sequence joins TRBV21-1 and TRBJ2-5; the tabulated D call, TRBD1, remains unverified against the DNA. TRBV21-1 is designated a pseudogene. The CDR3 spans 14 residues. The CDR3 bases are TGTGCCAGCAGGATGGACAGGTACCAAGAGACCCAGTACTTC. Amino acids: CASRMDRYQETQYF.

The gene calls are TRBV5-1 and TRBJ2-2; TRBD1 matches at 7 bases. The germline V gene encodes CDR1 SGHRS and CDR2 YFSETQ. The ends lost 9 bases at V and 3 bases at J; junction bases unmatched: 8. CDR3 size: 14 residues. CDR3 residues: CATRQGGDTGELFF. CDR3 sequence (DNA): TGCGCCACTCGACAGGGTGGGGACACCGGGGAGCTGTTTTTT.

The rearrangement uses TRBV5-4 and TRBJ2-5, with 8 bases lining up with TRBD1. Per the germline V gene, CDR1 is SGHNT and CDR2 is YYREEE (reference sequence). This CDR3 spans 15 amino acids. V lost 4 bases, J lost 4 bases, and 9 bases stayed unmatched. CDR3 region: CASSVGQGTGETQYF. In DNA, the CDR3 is TGTGCCAGCAGCGTTGGACAGGGAACGGGAGAGACCCAGTACTTC. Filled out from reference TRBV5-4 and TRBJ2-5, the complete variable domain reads ETGVTQSPTHLIKTRGQQVTLRCSSQSGHNTVSWYQQALGQGPQFIFQYYREEENGRGNFPPRFSGLQFPNYSSELNVNALELDDSALYLCASSVGQGTGETQYFGPGTRLLVL.

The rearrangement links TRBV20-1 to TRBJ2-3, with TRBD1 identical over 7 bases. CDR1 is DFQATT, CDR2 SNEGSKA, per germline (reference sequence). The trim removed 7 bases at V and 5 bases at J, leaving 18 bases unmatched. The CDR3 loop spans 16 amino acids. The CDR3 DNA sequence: TGCAGTGGAGCCAGCGAGGGGGCTAATTTAGGAGATACGCAGTATTTT. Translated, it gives CSGASEGANLGDTQYF.

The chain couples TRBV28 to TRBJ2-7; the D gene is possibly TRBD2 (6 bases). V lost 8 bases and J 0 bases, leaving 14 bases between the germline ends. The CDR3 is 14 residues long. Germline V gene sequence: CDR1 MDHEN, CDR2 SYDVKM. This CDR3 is CASAPAGFSYEQYV. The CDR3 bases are TGTGCCAGCGCTCCGGCGGGGTTCTCCTACGAGCAGTACGTC.

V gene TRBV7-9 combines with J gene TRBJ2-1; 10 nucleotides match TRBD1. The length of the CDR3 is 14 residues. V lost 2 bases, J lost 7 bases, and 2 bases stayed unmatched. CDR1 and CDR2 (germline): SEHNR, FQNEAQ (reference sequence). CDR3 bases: TGTGCCAGCAGCTTAATGGGACAGGGGAATGAGCAGTTCTTC. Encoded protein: CASSLMGQGNEQFF. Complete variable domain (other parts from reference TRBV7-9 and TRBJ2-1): DTGVSQNPRHKITKRGQNVTFRCDPISEHNRLYWYRQTLGQGPEFLTYFQNEAQLEKSRLLSDRFSAERPKGSFSTLEIQRTEQGDSAMYLCASSLMGQGNEQFFGPGTRLTVL.

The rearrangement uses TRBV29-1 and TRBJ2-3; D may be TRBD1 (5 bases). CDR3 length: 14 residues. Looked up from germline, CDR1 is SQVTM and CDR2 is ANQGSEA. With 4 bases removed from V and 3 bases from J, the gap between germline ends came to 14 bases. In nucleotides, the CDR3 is TGCAGCGTTGCCTGGGGCAGGGAAACAGATACGCAGTATTTT. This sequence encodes CSVAWGRETDTQYF.

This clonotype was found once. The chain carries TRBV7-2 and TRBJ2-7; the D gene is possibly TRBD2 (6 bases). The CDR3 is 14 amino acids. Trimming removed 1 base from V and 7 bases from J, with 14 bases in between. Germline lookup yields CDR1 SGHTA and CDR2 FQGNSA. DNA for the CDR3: TGTGCCAGCAGCTTAGGGTGGCTCGGAGGGGAGCAGTACTTC. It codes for CASSLGWLGGEQYF.

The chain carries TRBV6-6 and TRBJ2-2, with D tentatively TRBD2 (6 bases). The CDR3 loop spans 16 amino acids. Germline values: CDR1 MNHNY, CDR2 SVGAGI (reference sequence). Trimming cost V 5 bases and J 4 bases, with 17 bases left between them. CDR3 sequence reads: CASSRGVSGGTGELFF. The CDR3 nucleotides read TGTGCCAGCAGTCGCGGGGTCTCCGGTGGCACCGGGGAGCTGTTTTTT.

CDR3 nucleotides: TGTGCCAGCAGCCAAGGTCTGTTAGGGAGTAACACCGGGGAGCTGTTTTTT. Its translation is CASSQGLLGSNTGELFF. J is TRBJ2-2 and V is TRBV14; the D gene is possibly TRBD2 (5 bases). Germline V gene sequence: CDR1 SGHDN, CDR2 FVKESK. The CDR3 totals 17 residues. V gave up 1 base and J gave up 2 bases, with 14 bases separating them. The variable domain in full, completed from reference TRBV14 and TRBJ2-2, reads EAGVTQFPSHSVIEKGQTVTLRCDPISGHDNLYWYRRVMGKEIKFLLHFVKESKQDESGMPNNRFLAERTGGTYSTLKVQPAELEDSGVYFCASSQGLLGSNTGELFFGEGSRLTVL.

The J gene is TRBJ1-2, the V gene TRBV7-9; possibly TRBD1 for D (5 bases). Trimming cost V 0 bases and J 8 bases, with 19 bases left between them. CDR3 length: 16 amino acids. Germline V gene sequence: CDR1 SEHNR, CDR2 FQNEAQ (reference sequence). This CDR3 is CASSLAGPGGERGYTF. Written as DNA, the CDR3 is TGTGCCAGCAGCTTAGCGGGTCCGGGAGGGGAACGAGGCTACACCTTC.

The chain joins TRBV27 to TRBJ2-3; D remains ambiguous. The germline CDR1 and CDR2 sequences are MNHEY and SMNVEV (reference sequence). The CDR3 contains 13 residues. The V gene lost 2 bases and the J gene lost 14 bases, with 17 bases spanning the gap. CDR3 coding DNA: TGTGCCAGCAGTTTACCCATCCCGGCCCCCCTGTATTTT. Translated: CASSLPIPAPLYF.

The CDR3 DNA reads as TGTGCCAGCAGCGCTTCCGGGACAGGGACTGGAAACACCATATATTTT. It specifies CASSASGTGTGNTIYF. V is TRBV9 and J is TRBJ1-3; 9 bases line up with TRBD1. The V gene's germline CDR1 is SGDLS and CDR2 YYNGEE. The CDR3 has 16 residues. With V trimmed by 3 bases and J by 2 bases, 6 bases remained unmatched.

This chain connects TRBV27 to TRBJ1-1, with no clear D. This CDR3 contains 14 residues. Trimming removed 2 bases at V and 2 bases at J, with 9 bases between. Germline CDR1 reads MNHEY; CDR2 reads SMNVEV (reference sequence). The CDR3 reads CASSLKQSNTEAFF. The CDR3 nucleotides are TGTGCCAGCAGTTTAAAACAGAGTAACACTGAAGCTTTCTTT.

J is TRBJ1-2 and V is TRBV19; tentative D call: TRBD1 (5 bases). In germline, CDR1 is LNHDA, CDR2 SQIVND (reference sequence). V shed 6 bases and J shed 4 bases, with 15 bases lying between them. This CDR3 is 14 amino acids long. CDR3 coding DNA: TGTGCCAGTAGAAGGGGCAGCCGTGGCTATGGCTACACCTTC. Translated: CASRRGSRGYGYTF.

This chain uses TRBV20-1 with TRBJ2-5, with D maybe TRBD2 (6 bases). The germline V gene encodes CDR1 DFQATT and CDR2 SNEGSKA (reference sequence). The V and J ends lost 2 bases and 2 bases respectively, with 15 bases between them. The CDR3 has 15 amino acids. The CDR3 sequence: CSARRASAFQETQYF. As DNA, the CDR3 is TGCAGTGCTAGAAGAGCTAGCGCGTTTCAAGAGACCCAGTACTTC.

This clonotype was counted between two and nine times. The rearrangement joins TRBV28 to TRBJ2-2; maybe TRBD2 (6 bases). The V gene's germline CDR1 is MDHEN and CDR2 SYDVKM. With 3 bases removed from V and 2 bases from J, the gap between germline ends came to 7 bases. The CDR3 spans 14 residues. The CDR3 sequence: CASSLGLNTGELFF. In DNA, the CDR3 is TGTGCCAGCAGTTTGGGACTTAACACCGGGGAGCTGTTTTTT.

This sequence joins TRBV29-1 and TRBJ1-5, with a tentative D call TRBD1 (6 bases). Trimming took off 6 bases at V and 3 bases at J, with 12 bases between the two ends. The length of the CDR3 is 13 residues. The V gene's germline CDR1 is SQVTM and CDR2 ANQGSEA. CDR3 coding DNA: TGCAGCGTCGCACAGGGTCTCAATCAGCCCCAGCATTTT. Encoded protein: CSVAQGLNQPQHF. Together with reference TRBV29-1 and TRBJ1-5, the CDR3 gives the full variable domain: SAVISQKPSRDICQRGTSLTIQCQVDSQVTMMFWYRQQPGQSLTLIATANQGSEATYESGFVIDKFPISRPNLTFSTLTVSNMSPEDSSIYLCSVAQGLNQPQHFGDGTRLSIL.

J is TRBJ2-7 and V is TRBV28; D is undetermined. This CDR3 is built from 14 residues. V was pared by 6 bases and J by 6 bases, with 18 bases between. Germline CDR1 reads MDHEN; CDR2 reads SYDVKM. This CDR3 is CASSDWVVGSEQYF. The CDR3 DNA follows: TGTGCCAGCAGCGACTGGGTAGTTGGATCCGAGCAGTACTTC.

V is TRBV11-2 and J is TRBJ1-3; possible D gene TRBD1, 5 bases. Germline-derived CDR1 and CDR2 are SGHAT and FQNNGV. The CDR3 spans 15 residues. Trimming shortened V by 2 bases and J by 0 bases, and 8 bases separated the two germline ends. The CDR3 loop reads CASSLFDSSGNTIYF. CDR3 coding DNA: TGTGCCAGCAGCTTATTCGACAGCTCTGGAAACACCATATATTTT.

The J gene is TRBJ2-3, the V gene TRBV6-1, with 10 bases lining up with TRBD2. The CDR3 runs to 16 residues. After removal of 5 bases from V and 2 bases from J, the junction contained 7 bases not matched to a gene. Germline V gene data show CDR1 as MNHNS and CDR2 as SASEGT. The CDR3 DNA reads TGTGCCAGCAGTCCCTTGGGACTAGCGCTCACAGATACGCAGTATTTT. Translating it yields CASSPLGLALTDTQYF.

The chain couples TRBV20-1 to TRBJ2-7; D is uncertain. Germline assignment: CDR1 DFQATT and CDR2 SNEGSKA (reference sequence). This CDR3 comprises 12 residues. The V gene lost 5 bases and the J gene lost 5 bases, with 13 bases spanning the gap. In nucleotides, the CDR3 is TGCAGTGCTCTAAGACAAGGGCACGAGCAGTACGTC. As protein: CSALRQGHEQYV.

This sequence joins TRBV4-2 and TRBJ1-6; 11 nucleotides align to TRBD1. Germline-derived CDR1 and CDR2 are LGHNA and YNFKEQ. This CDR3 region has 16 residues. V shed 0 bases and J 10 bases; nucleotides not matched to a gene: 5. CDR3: CASSQEVRTGGSPLHF. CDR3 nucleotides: TGTGCCAGCAGCCAAGAGGTTAGGACAGGGGGCTCACCCCTCCACTTT.